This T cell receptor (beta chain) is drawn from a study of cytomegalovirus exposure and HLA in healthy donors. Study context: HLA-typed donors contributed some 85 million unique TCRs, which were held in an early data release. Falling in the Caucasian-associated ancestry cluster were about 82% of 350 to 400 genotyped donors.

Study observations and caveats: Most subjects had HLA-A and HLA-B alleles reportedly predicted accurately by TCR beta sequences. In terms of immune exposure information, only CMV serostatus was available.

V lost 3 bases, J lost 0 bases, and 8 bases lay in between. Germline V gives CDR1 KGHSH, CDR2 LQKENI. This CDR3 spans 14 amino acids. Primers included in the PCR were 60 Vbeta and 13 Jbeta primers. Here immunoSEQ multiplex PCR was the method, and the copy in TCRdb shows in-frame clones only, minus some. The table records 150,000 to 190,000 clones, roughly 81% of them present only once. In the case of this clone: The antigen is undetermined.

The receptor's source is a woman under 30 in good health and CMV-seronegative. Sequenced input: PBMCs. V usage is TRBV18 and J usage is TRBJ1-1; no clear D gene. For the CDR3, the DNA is TGTGCCAGCTCACCGGCTGTTCTGAACACTGAAGCTTTCTTT. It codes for CASSPAVLNTEAFF.